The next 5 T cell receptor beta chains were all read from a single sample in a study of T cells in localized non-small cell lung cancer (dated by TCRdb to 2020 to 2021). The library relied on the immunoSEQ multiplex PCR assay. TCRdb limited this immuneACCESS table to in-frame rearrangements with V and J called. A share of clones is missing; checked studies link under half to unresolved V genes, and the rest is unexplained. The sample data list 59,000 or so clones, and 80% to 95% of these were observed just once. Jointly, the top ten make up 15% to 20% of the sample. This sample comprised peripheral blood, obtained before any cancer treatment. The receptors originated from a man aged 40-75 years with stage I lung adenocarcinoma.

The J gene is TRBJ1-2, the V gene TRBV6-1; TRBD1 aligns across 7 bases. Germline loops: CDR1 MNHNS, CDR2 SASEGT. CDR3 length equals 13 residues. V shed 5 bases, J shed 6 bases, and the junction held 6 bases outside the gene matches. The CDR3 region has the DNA TGTGCCAGCAGTCCCGACAGGGTCAATGGCTACACCTTC. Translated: CASSPDRVNGYTF.

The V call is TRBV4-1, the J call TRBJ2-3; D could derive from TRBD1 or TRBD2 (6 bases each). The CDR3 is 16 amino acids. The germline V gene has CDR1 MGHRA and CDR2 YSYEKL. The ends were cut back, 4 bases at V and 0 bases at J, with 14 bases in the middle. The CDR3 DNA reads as TGCGCCAGCAGCCCGGGCCTAGGGGGGAGCACAGATACGCAGTATTTT. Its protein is CASSPGLGGSTDTQYF.

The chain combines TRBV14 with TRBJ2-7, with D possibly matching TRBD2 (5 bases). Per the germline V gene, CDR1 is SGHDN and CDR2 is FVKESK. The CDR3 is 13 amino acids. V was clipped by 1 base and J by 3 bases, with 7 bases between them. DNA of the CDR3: TGTGCCAGCAGCCAAGCCGGGGACTACGAGCAGTACTTC. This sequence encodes CASSQAGDYEQYF.

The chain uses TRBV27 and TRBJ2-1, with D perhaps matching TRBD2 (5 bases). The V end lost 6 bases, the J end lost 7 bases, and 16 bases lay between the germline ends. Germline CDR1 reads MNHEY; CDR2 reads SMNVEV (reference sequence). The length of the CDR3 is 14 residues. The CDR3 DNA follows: TGTGCCAGCAGACGCGACCCGGAGGAGAATGAGCAGTTCTTC. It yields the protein CASRRDPEENEQFF.

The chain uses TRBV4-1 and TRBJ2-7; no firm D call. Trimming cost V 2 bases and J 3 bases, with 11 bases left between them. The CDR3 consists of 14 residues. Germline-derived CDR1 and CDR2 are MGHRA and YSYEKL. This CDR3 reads CASSQTSMGYEQYF. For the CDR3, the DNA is TGCGCCAGCAGCCAAACCTCGATGGGCTACGAGCAGTACTTC.